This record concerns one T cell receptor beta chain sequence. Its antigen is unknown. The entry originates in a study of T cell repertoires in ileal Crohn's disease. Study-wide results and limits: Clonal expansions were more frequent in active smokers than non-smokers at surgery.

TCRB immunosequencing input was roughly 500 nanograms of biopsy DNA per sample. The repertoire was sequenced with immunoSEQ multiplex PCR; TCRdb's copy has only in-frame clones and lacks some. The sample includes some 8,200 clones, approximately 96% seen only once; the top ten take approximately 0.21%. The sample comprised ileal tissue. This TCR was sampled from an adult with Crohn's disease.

The CDR3 DNA reads as TGTGCCAGCAGAGGGACAGGGAACACCGGGGAGCTGTTTTTT. Amino acids: CASRGTGNTGELFF. This chain uses TRBV14 with TRBJ2-2; TRBD1 agrees at 8 bases. This CDR3 has 14 amino acids. V was clipped by 6 bases and J by 1 base; unmatched bases: 1. Germline-derived CDR1 and CDR2 are SGHDN and FVKESK.